This T cell receptor beta chain is drawn from a study of blood T cells in healthy people across ages. This clonotype turned up a few times. The use of a sample-barcoded 5' primer and a J-beta primer mix characterized a second PCR of about 7 to 12 cycles. MiXCR, run by TCRdb on the 5' RACE reads, gives a single entry per CDR3 protein. The sample has about 800,000 distinct CDR3 sequences; about three fifths are singletons. Germline-derived CDR1 and CDR2 are MNHNY and SVGAGI (reference sequence). The CDR3 has 15 amino acids. J lost 3 bases, V lost 7 bases, and 11 bases had no gene match. Sequenced sample: blood. This receptor was identified in a man aged 25 to 45 in good health. The chain joins TRBV6-6 to TRBJ2-7; TRBD1 agrees at 8 bases. The CDR3 region has the DNA TGTGCCAGCACCCCGGACAGGGACTTTGTCTACGAGCAGTACTTC. It translates to CASTPDRDFVYEQYF.